This T cell receptor (beta chain) stems from a study of blood T cells in healthy people across ages. Study outcomes and limitations: Changes in expanded clonotypes were possibly confounded, as the CMV status of donors was unknown.

Comment on this clonotype: Its antigen is undetermined.

Researchers collected approximately 9.9 milliliters of peripheral blood from every single donor. A second roughly 6 to 12 cycle PCR used barcoded and J-beta primers. The authors tagged each cDNA molecule using a template-switch adaptor with 12 random nucleotides. A minimum of 2.5 million CDR3-containing paired-end reads was obtained for each sample. A single record per CDR3 protein comes from TCRdb applying MiXCR to the 5' RACE reads. The sample holds 1.5 million to 2 million distinct CDR3 sequences; around 50% are singletons and the top ten take around 2.1%. Sample: blood. The TCR originated in a woman in her 40s in good health.

The CDR3 loop reads CASTPGGGNREQYF. CDR3 sequence (DNA): TGTGCCAGCACCCCCGGGGGAGGGAATCGCGAGCAGTACTTC. This chain uses TRBV7-2 with TRBJ2-7; 7 nucleotides match TRBD2. The germline V gene encodes CDR1 SGHTA and CDR2 FQGNSA. Trimming cost V 7 bases and J 6 bases; bases outside gene matches: 12. The CDR3 is 14 residues long.